The 20 T cell receptor beta chains listed next were all sequenced from one sample in a study of T-cell reconstitution after alpha-beta-depleted transplantation in children. Preparation of the TCRbeta library used unique molecular identifiers. TCRdb processed the PCR reads anew with MiXCR; each CDR3 protein has one entry. The sample holds under 70,000 distinct CDR3 sequences; approximately 10% are singletons and the top ten take less than 15%. The material sequenced was PBMCs, taken before TCRalphabeta/CD19-depleted stem cell transplant. These TCRs come from a boy under 18 with acute myeloid leukemia, due to receive a stem cell transplant.

This clonotype showed up many times. The rearrangement joins TRBV2 to TRBJ1-1; D may be TRBD1 (6 bases). Deletions cut 4 bases from V and 5 bases from J, with 14 bases between. Looked up from germline, CDR1 is SNHLY and CDR2 is FYNNEI. The CDR3 runs to 14 residues. The CDR3 loop reads CASSVTGRRTEAFF. The DNA for the CDR3 is TGTGCCAGCAGTGTAACAGGGCGACGGACTGAAGCTTTCTTT.

This clonotype appeared many times. The V call is TRBV27, the J call TRBJ2-1; 10 nucleotides line up with TRBD2. From germline, CDR1 is MNHEY and CDR2 SMNVEV (reference sequence). With 3 bases clipped from V and 3 bases from J, the junction kept 5 bases outside the gene matches. CDR3 length: 16 amino acids. The CDR3 DNA sequence: TGTGCCAGCAGTTTGTGGACTAGCGGTATCTACAATGAGCAGTTCTTC. As protein: CASSLWTSGIYNEQFF.

The table lists this clonotype with many counts. This chain joins TRBV4-3 and TRBJ2-3, with TRBD1 matching 7 bases. Losses at the gene ends were 1 base for V and 4 bases for J; bases not matched to a gene: 11. Germline V lookup: CDR1 LGHNA, CDR2 YSLEER. This CDR3 has 17 residues. This CDR3 is CASSQARQGLGSDTQYF. The CDR3 DNA sequence: TGCGCCAGCAGCCAAGCCAGACAGGGTTTGGGGTCAGATACGCAGTATTTT.

This clonotype came up many times. The V and J genes are TRBV7-6 and TRBJ2-5; no clear D gene. Germline V gene lookup returns CDR1 SGHVS and CDR2 FNYEAQ. V was pared by 2 bases and J by 2 bases, with 12 bases between. The CDR3 spans 15 residues. CDR3 DNA: TGTGCCAGCAGCTTATTCCAGGCCAAGCAAGAGACCCAGTACTTC. Amino acid sequence: CASSLFQAKQETQYF. Filled out from reference TRBV7-6 and TRBJ2-5, the complete variable domain reads GAGVSQSPRYKVTKRGQDVALRCDPISGHVSLYWYRQALGQGPEFLTYFNYEAQQDKSGLPNDRFSAERPEGSISTLTIQRTEQRDSAMYRCASSLFQAKQETQYFGPGTRLLVL.

The sample holds many counts of this clonotype. The genes are TRBV7-3 and TRBJ2-5, with D perhaps matching TRBD1 (6 bases). Germline values: CDR1 SGHTA, CDR2 FQGTGA. CDR3 length: 13 amino acids. Trimming left V 4 bases short and J 5 bases short, with 11 bases between. The CDR3 bases are TGTGCCAGCAGCTCCACTAGGGGGGAGACCCAGTACTTC. The encoded protein is CASSSTRGETQYF.

The table lists this clonotype with many counts. The chain has TRBV20-1 and TRBJ2-7; no definite D call. CDR3 length: 14 residues. V was cut by 4 bases and J by 3 bases, with 16 bases left in between. Germline V CDR1 and CDR2: DFQATT, SNEGSKA (reference sequence). The CDR3 DNA is TGCAGTGCTACCCCTGCTTACCCCGACTACGAGCAGTACGTC. It encodes CSATPAYPDYEQYV.

This clonotype was seen only a few times. The chain links TRBV11-3 to TRBJ2-2; 8 bases agree with TRBD2. The CDR3 contains 16 residues. V shed 7 bases and J 1 base; nucleotides not matched to a gene: 8. The germline V gene has CDR1 SGHNT and CDR2 YENEEA. DNA for the CDR3: TGTGCCAGCACCGTTAGCAGCGGGGGGAACACCGGGGAGCTGTTTTTT. It specifies CASTVSSGGNTGELFF.

This clonotype has ten or more counts. The rearrangement links TRBV15 to TRBJ2-3; D is undetermined. This CDR3 has 13 amino acids. Germline loops: CDR1 LNHNV, CDR2 YYDKDF (reference sequence). Trimming cost V 0 bases and J 6 bases, with 7 bases left between them. Written as DNA, the CDR3 is TGTGCCACCAGCAGAGAGAGTACGGATACGCAGTATTTT. Encoded protein: CATSRESTDTQYF.

This clonotype was observed at least ten times. This chain links TRBV12-3 or TRBV12-4 with TRBJ2-4; D is undetermined. Trimming pared 9 bases from V and 5 bases from J, leaving 14 bases between. The CDR3 runs 13 residues. The CDR3 DNA reads as TGTGCCAGTGGGCCGGGCCCCCAAAACATTCAGTACTTC. Encoded protein: CASGPGPQNIQYF.

This clonotype has at least ten counts. The CDR3 bases are TGTGCCGGCCAAAGGGGGGACGGTGCTGGGGCCAACGTCCTGACTTTC. Translated: CAGQRGDGAGANVLTF. V and J are TRBV6-2 or TRBV6-3 and TRBJ2-6, with D tentatively TRBD1 or TRBD2 (6 bases each). V lost 11 bases, J lost 2 bases, and 19 bases lay in between. This CDR3 has 16 amino acids. CDR1 MNHEY and CDR2 SVGEGT come from the germline V gene.

This clonotype came up many times. DNA of the CDR3: TGCAGCGTTTCTCAGGGGGCAAGGTACGAGCAGTACTTC. This encodes CSVSQGARYEQYF. The J gene is TRBJ2-7, the V gene TRBV29-1; 8 bases map to TRBD1. This CDR3 is built from 13 residues. The junction had 7 bases not matched to a gene; V was cut back by 5 bases and J by 4 bases. Germline CDR1 SQVTM, CDR2 ANQGSEA.

This clonotype was recorded many times. V gene TRBV20-1 combines with J gene TRBJ2-1; 8 bases fit TRBD2. The CDR3 runs 13 residues. J was trimmed by 8 bases and V by 8 bases; bases with no gene match: 11. The germline gives CDR1 DFQATT, CDR2 SNEGSKA (reference sequence). CDR3 DNA sequence: TGCAGTAATCAGCGGGAGATTAGGGATGAGCAGTTCTTC. This gives the protein CSNQREIRDEQFF.

This clonotype was counted at least ten times. V usage is TRBV29-1 and J usage is TRBJ1-1, with a possible D match to TRBD1 (5 bases). The V and J ends lost 1 base and 3 bases respectively, with 6 bases between them. CDR1 and CDR2 from the germline V gene are SQVTM and ANQGSEA. The CDR3 has 12 amino acids. As DNA, the CDR3 is TGCAGCGTTGAAGTCAGGGACACTGAAGCTTTCTTT. This codes for CSVEVRDTEAFF.

There are many counts of this clonotype. This rearrangement joins TRBV7-2 to TRBJ2-4; D remains ambiguous. The CDR3 is 17 residues long. Germline V gene sequence: CDR1 SGHTA, CDR2 FQGNSA. V lost 0 bases, J lost 0 bases, and 12 bases lay in between. The CDR3 region has the DNA TGTGCCAGCAGCTTAGCTGGGCTCAGCCTAGCCAAAAACATTCAGTACTTC. Its translation is CASSLAGLSLAKNIQYF.

The sample holds a few counts of this clonotype. The chain links TRBV19 to TRBJ2-6; D is unclear. Germline V gene lookup returns CDR1 LNHDA and CDR2 SQIVND (reference sequence). This CDR3 spans 16 amino acids. V shed 6 bases and J shed 0 bases, with 12 bases lying between them. CDR3: CASRGSISSGANVLTF. The CDR3 region has the DNA TGTGCCAGTAGAGGCAGTATTTCCTCTGGGGCCAACGTCCTGACTTTC.

This clonotype was detected many times. This chain connects TRBV29-1 to TRBJ1-1; D gene unclear. V was cut by 2 bases and J by 7 bases, with 14 bases left in between. Germline V gene data show CDR1 as SQVTM and CDR2 as ANQGSEA. The CDR3 contains 13 residues. The CDR3 reads CSVERRQEVEAFF. DNA of the CDR3: TGCAGCGTTGAAAGGCGCCAGGAGGTTGAAGCTTTCTTT.

This clonotype appeared many times. CDR3 amino acids: CASSLAGAGADTQYF. The DNA of the CDR3 is TGTGCCAGCAGCTTAGCCGGGGCAGGGGCGGATACGCAGTATTTT. The chain uses TRBV7-8 and TRBJ2-3; D may be TRBD1 (6 bases). Between the trimmed V and J ends, which lost 0 bases and 6 bases, there was a span of 13 bases. Germline CDR1 reads SGHVS; CDR2 reads FQNEAQ. The CDR3 is 15 residues long.

In this sample, this clonotype turned up many times. This sequence joins TRBV4-2 and TRBJ1-2; D gene ambiguous. Trimming took 0 bases from V and 8 from J, leaving 4 bases between them. From germline, CDR1 is LGHNA and CDR2 YNFKEQ. This CDR3 comprises 11 residues. CDR3 loop: CASSQENGYTF. The CDR3 DNA follows: TGTGCCAGCAGCCAAGAGAACGGCTACACCTTC.

This clonotype was seen at least ten times. J is TRBJ2-4 and V is TRBV11-2; tentatively, D is TRBD2 (6 bases). The CDR3 spans 18 residues. Per the germline V gene, CDR1 is SGHAT and CDR2 is FQNNGV. The V gene lost 2 bases and the J gene lost 2 bases, with 19 bases spanning the gap. The CDR3 sequence is CASSLMYAGLGTKNIQYF. In DNA, the CDR3 is TGTGCCAGCAGCTTAATGTATGCGGGGTTGGGGACCAAAAACATTCAGTACTTC.

This clonotype was counted at least ten times. CDR3 in amino acids: CASSPIEGFTTSGANVLTF. DNA for the CDR3: TGTGCCAGCAGTCCCATCGAAGGGTTTACGACTTCTGGGGCCAACGTCCTGACTTTC. J is TRBJ2-6 and V is TRBV27; D is ambiguous. The length of the CDR3 is 19 residues. The V gene's germline CDR1 is MNHEY and CDR2 SMNVEV (reference sequence). V gave up 5 bases and J gave up 1 base, with 21 bases separating them.